This is a list of T cell receptor beta chains from one sample in a study of blood T cells in healthy people across ages. TCRdb used MiXCR to reprocess the 5' RACE reads, holding one entry per CDR3 protein. The sample comprises approximately 800,000 distinct CDR3 sequences, 53% of which are singletons, and around 41% rests with the top ten. Input material: blood. The origin of the receptors is a man aged 80 or over in good health. Both conserved end residues are part of each CDR3. D genes are given only for firm matches. Some rows mark clone size as missing; the rest say once, few, many or name a class of expanded clone.

j_gene,abundance,v_gene,d_gene,CDR3nt,CDR3aa
TRBJ2-5,many,TRBV18,-,TGTGCCAGCAGCCCCCGCCAAGAGACCCAGTACTTC,CASSPRQETQYF
TRBJ2-1,-,TRBV4-1,TRBD2,TGCGCCGGCAGCCTTGTTCCGGGACTAGCGGGGGTAACCTACAATGAGCAGTTCTTC,CAGSLVPGLAGVTYNEQFF
TRBJ1-2,-,TRBV18,-,TGTGCCAGCTCACCACTCGTCGGGGCCCAATATGGCTACACCTTC,CASSPLVGAQYGYTF
TRBJ1-4,few,TRBV7-6,-,TGTGCCAGCAGCTTAAGTGAAACAACTAATGAAAAACTGTTTTTT,CASSLSETTNEKLFF
TRBJ1-5,-,TRBV12-3/TRBV12-4,TRBD1,TGTGCCAGCAGTTGGCGACAGGGGGCCCTCCCGGATCAGCCCCAGCATTTT,CASSWRQGALPDQPQHF
TRBJ2-5,-,TRBV20-1,TRBD2,TGCAGTGCTAGTACCAGCGGAGCGGGAGGCCTATCCCAAGAGACCCAGTACTTC,CSASTSGAGGLSQETQYF
TRBJ2-5,-,TRBV29-1,TRBD1,TGCAGCGTGACAGGGACCCAACACTACAATGAGCAGTACTTC,CSVTGTQHYNEQYF
TRBJ2-5,-,TRBV11-2,TRBD2,TGTGCCAGCAGCTTAGAACGGACTAGCGGACTGGGGGAGACCCAGTACTTC,CASSLERTSGLGETQYF
TRBJ2-4,-,TRBV6-5,TRBD2,TGTGCCAGCAGCACGATAGCGGGGGCGAGCCTAAACATTCAGTACTTC,CASSTIAGASLNIQYF
TRBJ2-1,-,TRBV28,-,TGTGCCAGCAGACAACCGCCGGGACTCCAGACCTACAATGAGCAGTTCTTC,CASRQPPGLQTYNEQFF
TRBJ2-7,-,TRBV18,TRBD2,TGTGCCAGCCCACCTCAGGCCGGACTAGCGGGGATCTACGAGCAGTACTTC,CASPPQAGLAGIYEQYF
TRBJ1-6,once,TRBV20-1,-,TGCAGTGCTAGAGATCCTCGGACGGCCGGGTCACCCCTCCACTTT,CSARDPRTAGSPLHF
TRBJ2-7,few,TRBV6-2/TRBV6-3,-,TGTGCCAGCACCCAGCTGGGCTACGAGCAGTACTTC,CASTQLGYEQYF
TRBJ2-5,many,TRBV28,-,TGTGCCAGCAGTCCCTCCCTTAGGGAGACCCAGTACTTC,CASSPSLRETQYF
TRBJ2-7,once,TRBV5-5,-,TGTGCCAGCAGCTTGGGGCAGGGGTTTCTCTACGAGCAGTACTTC,CASSLGQGFLYEQYF
TRBJ1-5,-,TRBV21-1,-,TGTGCCAGCAGCAAAGGTGGGTCGAGGGGGGCTCAGCCCCAGCATTTT,CASSKGGSRGAQPQHF
TRBJ2-5,many,TRBV6-5,-,TGTGCCAGCACCACCGGGACTTCCCAAGAGACCCAGTACTTC,CASTTGTSQETQYF
TRBJ2-3,-,TRBV29-1,-,TGCAGCGTCCCCCCACCAACTGCTAGCACAGATACGCAGTATTTT,CSVPPPTASTDTQYF
TRBJ1-1,few,TRBV29-1,-,TGCAGCGTTGAAGTTCAAGGGAACACTGAAGCTTTCTTT,CSVEVQGNTEAFF
TRBJ2-2,few,TRBV10-3,-,TGTGCCATCAGTGAGTCCTACACCGGGGAGCTGTTTTTT,CAISESYTGELFF
TRBJ2-5,-,TRBV11-3,-,TGTGCCAGCAGCGCCGGGCCCCTGAAGACCCAGTACTTC,CASSAGPLKTQYF
TRBJ2-3,-,TRBV9,-,TGTGCCAGCAGCGGCCGCTCAGATACGCAGTATTTT,CASSGRSDTQYF
TRBJ2-7,-,TRBV3-1,TRBD2,TGTGCCAGCGCCCGGGGGGGGTTGACCTACGAGCAGTACTTC,CASARGGLTYEQYF
TRBJ2-1,-,TRBV11-2,-,TGTGCCAGCAGTCAGGAGAAACAGGTGGGCGGGCGACAGCAGTTCTTC,CASSQEKQVGGRQQFF
TRBJ2-7,-,TRBV5-6,-,TGTGCCAGCAGCTTCCGCCAGTGGGCAGGTAGTTTCTACGAGCAGTACTTC,CASSFRQWAGSFYEQYF
TRBJ2-1,once,TRBV5-5,TRBD2,TGTGCCAGCACCCTTCCACTACTAGCGGGAGTTATAGGTGAGCAGTTCTTC,CASTLPLLAGVIGEQFF
TRBJ2-5,-,TRBV2,TRBD1,TGTGCTAGCAGTCTTCCCAGGGGGCAGGTGGAGACCCAGTACTTC,CASSLPRGQVETQYF
TRBJ2-1,-,TRBV29-1,-,TGCAGCGTGAACAGGGCCGCCTACAATGAGCAGTTCTTC,CSVNRAAYNEQFF
TRBJ1-6,-,TRBV20-1,-,TGCAGTGCTAGGGAGGACAGCCTAGATTCACCCCTCCACTTT,CSAREDSLDSPLHF
TRBJ2-7,once,TRBV5-5,-,TGTGCCAGCAGCTTGGTGGCGGACAGCATCTCCTACGAGCAGTACTTC,CASSLVADSISYEQYF
TRBJ2-1,-,TRBV10-3,TRBD1,TGTGCCATCAGTGGGGGACAGGGGCCCCGGGGTGAGCAGTTCTTC,CAISGGQGPRGEQFF
TRBJ2-4,few,TRBV29-1,TRBD2,TGCAGCGTTCCCGGGGGGAACATTCAGTACTTC,CSVPGGNIQYF
TRBJ2-2,-,TRBV9,TRBD1,TGTGCCAGCAGCGTACTGTCGGGACAGGGGGCGAACACCGGGGAGCTGTTTTTT,CASSVLSGQGANTGELFF
TRBJ2-7,-,TRBV28,-,TGTGCCAGCAGTTTTTTTGGCTACGAGCAGTACTTC,CASSFFGYEQYF
TRBJ2-1,few,TRBV12-3/TRBV12-4,TRBD1,TGTGCCAGCAGTTTAAGGTTTACGGGGACAGCAATTTACAATGAGCAGTTCTTC,CASSLRFTGTAIYNEQFF
TRBJ2-1,once,TRBV20-1,TRBD2,TGCAGTGCTAGAGATTCTAGCGGGAGCTCCTACAATGAGCAGTTCTTC,CSARDSSGSSYNEQFF
TRBJ2-3,-,TRBV3-1,TRBD2,TGTGCCAGCAGCCAAGAGCCCCCACTACTAGCGGGAGTAGTAGATACGCAGTATTTT,CASSQEPPLLAGVVDTQYF
TRBJ2-5,-,TRBV14,-,TGTGCCAGCAGCAAGAGCCCGGCGGAGGCCCAGTACTTC,CASSKSPAEAQYF
TRBJ2-1,-,TRBV24-1,TRBD2,TGTGCCACCAGTGATGAAGCGGGGGGGGATAATGAGCAGTTCTTC,CATSDEAGGDNEQFF
TRBJ2-7,few,TRBV12-3/TRBV12-4,TRBD2,TGTGCCAGCAGTCCCCAGCGGGGGTCCTACGAGCAGTACTTC,CASSPQRGSYEQYF
TRBJ2-3,-,TRBV7-2,TRBD2,TGTGCCAGCAGCCGGACTAGCGCCCGCACAGATACGCAGTATTTT,CASSRTSARTDTQYF
TRBJ1-5,-,TRBV12-3/TRBV12-4,-,TGTGCCAGCAGTCTCGGGACGGGAATAGTTCAGCCCCAGCATTTT,CASSLGTGIVQPQHF
TRBJ1-4,-,TRBV25-1,-,TGTGCCAGCAGGACGGGGATTAGGGAAAAACTGTTTTTT,CASRTGIREKLFF
TRBJ2-1,few,TRBV5-1,TRBD1,TGCGCCAGCAGCTTGGAAGGACAGGGGATCTACAATGAGCAGTTCTTC,CASSLEGQGIYNEQFF
TRBJ2-4,once,TRBV2,-,TGTGCCAGCAGTGACCCAGGGAAGGACATTCAGTACTTC,CASSDPGKDIQYF
TRBJ1-5,-,TRBV7-2,TRBD1,TGTGCCAGCAGCTTGGGACAGGGGGCTTGGGATAATCAGCCCCAGCATTTT,CASSLGQGAWDNQPQHF
TRBJ2-3,-,TRBV6-5,TRBD2,TGTGCCACACAGGACCGGACTAGCCCATTCACAGATACGCAGTATTTT,CATQDRTSPFTDTQYF
TRBJ1-5,-,TRBV5-1,-,TGCGCCAGCAGCTGGAGCGGGGGGAGCAATCAGCCCCAGCATTTT,CASSWSGGSNQPQHF
TRBJ2-7,-,TRBV12-3/TRBV12-4,TRBD1,TGTGCCAGCAAGCCGGGACAGGGAAGACACGAGCAGTACTTC,CASKPGQGRHEQYF
TRBJ2-7,once,TRBV2,-,TGTGCCAGCCTAGGGCGAGAATCCTGCGAGCAGTACTTC,CASLGRESCEQYF
TRBJ2-7,-,TRBV6-5,-,TGTGCCAGCTCCCCCTCGGGGGTATACGAGCAGTACTTC,CASSPSGVYEQYF
TRBJ2-1,-,TRBV7-9,TRBD1,TGTGCCAGCAGCTTGGACAGGGCACACCTGAATGAGCAGTTCTTC,CASSLDRAHLNEQFF
TRBJ2-7,-,TRBV24-1,-,TGCGCCACCAGTGACCCGGCAGGGGCCGACGAGCAGTACTTC,CATSDPAGADEQYF
TRBJ2-3,-,TRBV7-2,TRBD2,TGTGCCAGCAGCCCTGGCAATAGCGGGAGCCGCACAGATACGCAGTATTTT,CASSPGNSGSRTDTQYF
TRBJ1-1,-,TRBV27,-,TGTGCCAGCAGTTTATGGGGCAGTTCGAACACTGAAGCTTTCTTT,CASSLWGSSNTEAFF